This TCR beta chain was obtained from a study of cytomegalovirus exposure and HLA in healthy donors. Trimming shortened V by 4 bases and J by 3 bases, and 15 bases separated the two germline ends. The CDR3 covers 16 residues. Germline CDR1 and CDR2: SEHNR and FQNEAQ (reference sequence). The assay was immunoSEQ multiplex PCR, and TCRdb's table has in-frame clones only and misses some. The table has 150,000 to 200,000 clones, about 83% seen once. This chain links TRBV7-9 with TRBJ2-2; a possible D gene is TRBD1 (6 bases). The TCR was taken from a young woman in good health and CMV-seronegative. What was sequenced was PBMCs. The CDR3 loop reads CASSSNRDTDTGELFF. The CDR3 DNA sequence: TGTGCCAGCAGCTCAAACCGGGACACTGACACCGGGGAGCTGTTTTTT.